Many counts were recorded for the clone carrying this TCR beta chain. V was cut by 2 bases and J by 4 bases, with 14 bases left in between. This CDR3 region has 15 residues. Germline CDR1 and CDR2: LGHNT and FRNRAP. The data derive from a study of regulatory T cells in long-lasting Graves disease. Arm-PCR of CDR3 regions and iRepertoire HTBI primers were used to build TCR beta libraries. TCRdb called the multiplex PCR reads again in MiXCR, with one record for every CDR3 protein. The sample shows roughly 510,000 distinct CDR3 sequences, 16% of them seen only once. This sample's time point: newly diagnosed GD, antithyroid drugs for less than 3 months. Scientists built the TCR library using RNA that was extracted from PBMCs. This sample also belongs to another study, concerning T cells in Graves' hyperthyroidism and ophthalmopathy.

The V call is TRBV12-5, the J call TRBJ2-5; no clear D. This TCR derives from a man younger than 35 with Graves disease. The specimen was peripheral blood mononuclear cells (PBMCs), collected at new diagnosis, from a patient treated with antithyroid drugs. The CDR3 sequence: CASGLIWGGGETQYF. For the CDR3, the DNA is TGTGCTAGTGGTTTGATATGGGGTGGTGGAGAGACCCAGTACTTC.